Each of the 8 T cell receptor beta chains below was sequenced from the same sample in a study of cytomegalovirus exposure and HLA in healthy donors. PCR was performed using 60 Vbeta and 13 Jbeta primers. Sequenced by immunoSEQ multiplex PCR; TCRdb stores in-frame clones only, minus some. The sample holds about 120,000 clones, approximately 80% seen once. Material: PBMCs. These TCRs come from a human donor in good health.

This chain uses TRBV6-6 with TRBJ1-2, with 11 bases aligning to TRBD1. Trimming at V came to 4 bases and at J to 5 bases, leaving 0 bases not matched to a gene. Germline CDR1 and CDR2: MNHNY and SVGAGI (reference sequence). This CDR3 region has 13 residues. CDR3: CASSWDRGYGYTF. The CDR3 region has the DNA TGTGCCAGCAGTTGGGACAGGGGGTATGGCTACACCTTC.

This sequence joins TRBV5-1 and TRBJ2-3; D might be TRBD2 (6 bases). The CDR3 spans 14 residues. CDR1 and CDR2 (germline): SGHRS, YFSETQ. Trimming removed 3 bases at V and 2 bases at J, with 10 bases between. CDR3 DNA sequence: TGCGCCAGCAGCTACCGGGACTCCACAGATACGCAGTATTTT. Translated: CASSYRDSTDTQYF.

The chain combines TRBV5-1 with TRBJ2-7; TRBD2 agrees at 7 bases. Looked up from germline, CDR1 is SGHRS and CDR2 is YFSETQ. The V and J ends lost 2 bases and 2 bases, in that order; junction bases with no gene match: 4. The CDR3 consists of 14 residues. The CDR3 loop reads CASSLSGTTYEQYF. The DNA for the CDR3 is TGCGCCAGCAGCTTATCCGGGACTACCTACGAGCAGTACTTC.

CDR3 in amino acids: CSAPGPGKAFF. CDR3 DNA: TGCAGTGCTCCAGGACCGGGGAAAGCTTTCTTT. The chain links TRBV20-1 to TRBJ1-1; D call uncertain. The V gene's germline CDR1 is DFQATT and CDR2 SNEGSKA (reference sequence). The CDR3 length is 11 residues. V was cut by 5 bases and J by 9 bases, with 13 bases left in between.

V gene TRBV19 combines with J gene TRBJ2-6; D possibly corresponds to TRBD2 (5 bases). Trimming stripped 5 bases from V and 2 bases from J, with 10 bases between. Germline CDR1 LNHDA, CDR2 SQIVND (reference sequence). The CDR3 extends over 15 amino acids. The CDR3 bases are TGTGCCAGTAGTCCTCTGCGGGCTGGGGCCAACGTCCTGACTTTC. Protein sequence: CASSPLRAGANVLTF.

This clone was recorded a few times. The chain joins TRBV6-1 to TRBJ2-7, with no clear D. The V end lost 0 bases, the J end lost 3 bases, and 9 bases lay between the germline ends. Looked up from germline, CDR1 is MNHNS and CDR2 is SASEGT. The CDR3 contains 14 residues. The CDR3 protein is CASSEARFSYEQYF. The CDR3 DNA reads as TGTGCCAGCAGTGAAGCGCGATTTAGCTACGAGCAGTACTTC.

The chain has TRBV27 and TRBJ2-1; 13 bases agree with TRBD2. The germline V gene encodes CDR1 MNHEY and CDR2 SMNVEV (reference sequence). CDR3 size: 16 residues. The junction had 9 bases not matched to a gene; V was cut back by 4 bases and J by 9 bases. The CDR3 DNA is TGTGCCAGCAGTTCACGGACTAGCGGGAGAAGGAGTGAGCAGTTCTTC. Its translation: CASSSRTSGRRSEQFF.

The genes are TRBV15 and TRBJ1-5, with D hard to call. The V gene lost 4 bases and the J gene lost 0 bases, with 10 bases spanning the gap. In germline, CDR1 is LNHNV, CDR2 YYDKDF (reference sequence). The CDR3 spans 15 residues. The CDR3 protein is CATSILSGSNQPQHF. In DNA, the CDR3 is TGTGCCACCAGCATCCTTAGTGGTAGCAATCAGCCCCAGCATTTT.